This TCR beta chain was observed in a study of T cell changes during pregnancy in multiple sclerosis. Here immunoSEQ multiplex PCR was the method, and the copy in TCRdb shows in-frame clones only, minus some. This sample carries some 100,000 clones, about 94% of them seen once, and the ten largest clones take around 0.9%. The CDR3 totals 17 residues. Germline V CDR1 and CDR2: SGHVS, FQNEAQ. V lost 1 base, J lost 4 bases, and 7 bases stayed unmatched. This clonotype was obtained from a female donor with multiple sclerosis, enrolled in a pregnancy study. Sequencing was performed on peripheral blood, taken before pregnancy. The J gene is TRBJ2-3, the V gene TRBV7-8, with 11 bases matching TRBD2. The CDR3 sequence is CASSLELAGDLPDTQYF. CDR3 nucleotide sequence: TGTGCCAGCAGCTTAGAACTAGCGGGAGATCTCCCAGATACGCAGTATTTT. The variable domain in full, completed from reference TRBV7-8 and TRBJ2-3, reads GAGVSQSPRYKVAKRGQDVALRCDPISGHVSLFWYQQALGQGPEFLTYFQNEAQLDKSGLPSDRFFAERPEGSVSTLKIQRTQQEDSAVYLCASSLELAGDLPDTQYFGPGTRLTVL.